Listed below are T cell receptor beta chains from one sample, sequenced in a study of prognosis after radiotherapy for stage I lung cancer. TCRdb reanalysed the multiplex PCR reads using MiXCR and keeps one entry per CDR3 protein. This repertoire shows approximately 23,000 distinct CDR3 sequences, around 40% found once; its top ten account for approximately 52%. This specimen was PBMCs, taken before or after stereotactic body radiation therapy (not recorded which). Receptor source: a donor over 45 with non-small cell lung cancer. Both conserved end residues are part of each CDR3. A D gene is named only where the DNA matches it firmly. Not every row has a clone size; where given, it reads once, few, many or a size class.

D,J,size,length,V,DNA,CDR3
TRBD2,TRBJ2-5,many,16,TRBV11-2,TGTGCCAGCAGTCCCCCATCCGGGAGGAAGCAAGAGACCCAGTACTTC,CASSPPSGRKQETQYF
-,TRBJ2-7,-,16,TRBV28,TGTGCCAGCAGATTAACAGGGAGTAGTGTCCAGAACGAGCAGTACTTC,CASRLTGSSVQNEQYF
-,TRBJ2-1,-,15,TRBV2,TGTGCCAGCAGTGGACAGTGGTCCCCAACAATCGCGCAGTTCTTC,CASSGQWSPTIAQFF
-,TRBJ1-5,many,12,TRBV7-2,TGTGCCAGCAGCTTACGCGGCCAGCCCCAGCATTTT,CASSLRGQPQHF
-,TRBJ2-6,-,17,TRBV6-1,TGTGCCAGCAGTCCCGGATTCCTCCCCTCTGGGTCCAACGTCCTGACTTTC,CASSPGFLPSGSNVLTF
-,TRBJ2-4,many,14,TRBV3-1,TGTGCCAGCAGCCAATGGTGGGTCAAAAACATTCAGTACTTC,CASSQWWVKNIQYF
TRBD1,TRBJ1-2,-,15,TRBV11-2,TGTGCCAGCAGCGCCCCTCGGGACAGGGGCTATGGCTACACCTTC,CASSAPRDRGYGYTF
-,TRBJ2-3,many,15,TRBV4-1,TGTGCCAGCAGCCAAGATACCTCATGGACAGATACGCAGTATTTT,CASSQDTSWTDTQYF
TRBD2,TRBJ2-1,-,20,TRBV6-5,TGTGCCAGCAGTTACAAGAATTGTAGCGGGAGGGCCCTCTTCGACAATGAGCAGTTCTTC,CASSYKNCSGRALFDNEQFF
-,TRBJ1-1,-,11,TRBV30,TGTGCCTGGACACAAACCGATGAAGCTTTCTTT,CAWTQTDEAFF
TRBD1,TRBJ1-3,-,15,TRBV6-5,TGTGCCAGCAGTTTGACAGGGTTGGACGGAAACACCATATATTTT,CASSLTGLDGNTIYF
TRBD2,TRBJ2-7,many,15,TRBV18,TGTGCCAGCTCCCCTACTCGTGCGGGAGTATACGAGCAGTACTTC,CASSPTRAGVYEQYF
-,TRBJ1-2,many,10,TRBV6-1,TGTGCCAGCAGTGAATGGGGCTACACCTTC,CASSEWGYTF
TRBD1,TRBJ2-2,many,15,TRBV6-5,TGTGCCAGCACAACGACAGGGGGCGCGACCGGGGAGCTGTTTTTT,CASTTTGGATGELFF
-,TRBJ2-5,-,16,TRBV6-2/TRBV6-3,TGTGCCAGCAGTCCTTGGGGGGGCGGCGGATCTGATACCCAGTACTTC,CASSPWGGGGSDTQYF
TRBD1,TRBJ2-7,many,18,TRBV4-1,TGCGCCAGCAGCCAAGATCCCCCCGGACAGGGTGGATCCTACGAGCAGTACTTC,CASSQDPPGQGGSYEQYF
-,TRBJ2-1,many,11,TRBV5-1,TGCGCCAGCAGCTTGGAAGGTGAGCAGTTCTTC,CASSLEGEQFF
-,TRBJ1-6,-,14,TRBV30,TGTGCCTGGACCGTTATGGCAGAAAATTCACCCCTCCACTTT,CAWTVMAENSPLHF
-,TRBJ1-4,many,13,TRBV4-2,TGTGCCAGCAGCGGGACACCGAATGAAAAACTGTTTTTT,CASSGTPNEKLFF
TRBD2,TRBJ2-1,many,17,TRBV24-1,TGTGCCACCAGTGATCCGCTCGGTGCGGGAGGATACAATGAGCAGTTCTTC,CATSDPLGAGGYNEQFF
-,TRBJ2-3,medium-sized,16,TRBV11-2,TGTGCCAGCAGCTTAGAATCAAGGTTTGGCACAGATACGCAGTATTTT,CASSLESRFGTDTQYF
-,TRBJ2-7,-,15,TRBV28,TGTGCCAGCAGTGAGCGGCAAGCAAGCTCCTACGAGCAGTACTTC,CASSERQASSYEQYF
TRBD2,TRBJ2-2,-,16,TRBV19,TGTGCCAGTAGTATTATAAGGGGAGGGTGCACCGGGGAGCTGTTTTTT,CASSIIRGGCTGELFF
-,TRBJ1-2,many,12,TRBV3-1,TGTGCCAGCAGCCACGGGGGGGATGGCTACACCTTC,CASSHGGDGYTF
TRBD2,TRBJ2-3,many,19,TRBV11-3,TGTGCCAGCAGCTTAACAGGGTGGCTAGCGGGAGCCAAGGCAGATACGCAGTATTTT,CASSLTGWLAGAKADTQYF
TRBD2,TRBJ2-3,-,16,TRBV6-2/TRBV6-3,TGTGCCAGCAGTTACCTAGCGGGAGGGGGGGCAGATACGCAGTATTTT,CASSYLAGGGADTQYF
TRBD2,TRBJ2-4,many,19,TRBV7-9,TGTGCCAGCAGCCCGCAGCCCCTAACGGGAGGATTGGGCAAAAACATTCAGTACTTC,CASSPQPLTGGLGKNIQYF
-,TRBJ1-6,-,15,TRBV7-2,TGTGCCAGCAGCAGCGCAGGGGCAATGAATTCACCCCTCCACTTT,CASSSAGAMNSPLHF
-,TRBJ1-2,-,15,TRBV15,TGTGCCACCAGAAGAGATTCCGGGGCCGGTCGGGGATACACCTTC,CATRRDSGAGRGYTF
-,TRBJ2-1,many,18,TRBV11-2,TGTGCCAGCAGCCCCCGGTTAGGTGGCGCGGACCGTTACAATGAGCAGTTCTTC,CASSPRLGGADRYNEQFF
TRBD1,TRBJ2-7,-,16,TRBV20-1,TGCAGTGCTAGAGATCAAGCGAGACAGGGGTCTGTGGAGCAGTACTTC,CSARDQARQGSVEQYF
TRBD1,TRBJ1-4,-,15,TRBV12-3/TRBV12-4,TGTGCCAGCAGTCCTCGACAGGGCACATGGGAAAAACTGTTTTTT,CASSPRQGTWEKLFF
TRBD1,TRBJ2-7,-,16,TRBV6-1,TGTGCCAGCAGCCTCTCTCGGGCCAGGGGGCTCCTGGGGAAGTACTTC,CASSLSRARGLLGKYF
-,TRBJ2-5,many,15,TRBV4-2,TGTGCCAGCAGCCAAGATCCCAGGGTTGGGGAGACCCAGTACTTC,CASSQDPRVGETQYF
-,TRBJ1-1,many,12,TRBV6-2/TRBV6-3,TGTGCCAGCAGGTCGCGGAGAGCTGAAGCTTTCTTT,CASRSRRAEAFF
TRBD2,TRBJ2-1,-,17,TRBV6-1,TGTGCCAGCAGTACCCCAAGGAGCGGGAGGGCCCTCCGTGAGCAGTTCTTC,CASSTPRSGRALREQFF
-,TRBJ1-6,few,13,TRBV6-1,TGTGCCAGCACCCTGGACAGTAATTCACCCCTCCACTTT,CASTLDSNSPLHF
-,TRBJ2-7,once,15,TRBV9,TGTTCCAGCAGCGGAAGCCGGGACGGCTCCTACTGGCAGTACTTC,CSSSGSRDGSYWQYF
-,TRBJ2-5,many,13,TRBV2,TGTGCCAGCAGTGCCACCGGGACGGCTACCCAGTACTTC,CASSATGTATQYF
TRBD2,TRBJ2-1,large,15,TRBV9,TGTGCCAGCAGTAGGGGAGGGACTACCGACAATGAGCAGTTCTTC,CASSRGGTTDNEQFF
-,TRBJ2-7,many,12,TRBV9,TGTGCCAGCAGCGCAGACGCCTACGAGCAGTACTTC,CASSADAYEQYF
-,TRBJ1-2,-,17,TRBV6-2/TRBV6-3,TGTACCAGCAGTTACTCGAGGATAAAGGGGCTCCCCTATGGATACACCTTC,CTSSYSRIKGLPYGYTF
TRBD1,TRBJ1-1,many,12,TRBV18,TGTGCCAGCTCACCCCCGGACAGGGCGACTTTCTTT,CASSPPDRATFF
TRBD1,TRBJ2-7,many,15,TRBV19,TGTGCCAGTAGCCTCGCCGGGACAGGGCCCTACGAGCAGTACTTC,CASSLAGTGPYEQYF
TRBD1,TRBJ1-5,-,16,TRBV30,TGTGCCTGGAGTCAGGCCAGGACAGGGGGCAATCAGCCCCAGCATTTT,CAWSQARTGGNQPQHF
-,TRBJ2-7,-,13,TRBV12-3/TRBV12-4,TGTGCCAGCAGCTACGACCTTAGCCACGAGCAGTACTTC,CASSYDLSHEQYF
TRBD2,TRBJ2-4,many,17,TRBV7-9,TGTGCCAGCAGCCCGACCCAACTAGCGGTAGCCAAAAACATTCAGTACTTC,CASSPTQLAVAKNIQYF
TRBD2,TRBJ2-2,many,16,TRBV11-2,TGTGCCAGCAGCTTAGGGGGCGGGAGACAAACCGGGGAGCTGTTTTTT,CASSLGGGRQTGELFF
-,TRBJ1-1,-,13,TRBV4-1,TGCGCCAGCAGCCATCCGTTGAACACTGAAGCTTTCTTT,CASSHPLNTEAFF
TRBD2,TRBJ2-3,many,16,TRBV6-2/TRBV6-3,TGTGCCAGCAGTTACTCGGGACTAGCTAGACGGGATACGCAGTATTTT,CASSYSGLARRDTQYF
-,TRBJ2-5,-,12,TRBV18,TGTGCCACCGCCAGAGCCCAAGAGACCCAGTACTTC,CATARAQETQYF
-,TRBJ2-2,-,11,TRBV12-3/TRBV12-4,TGTTCCAGCAGTTTTGGCGGCGAGCTGTTTTTT,CSSSFGGELFF
TRBD1,TRBJ2-5,many,15,TRBV3-1,TGTGCCAGCAGCCGCACGGGACAGATACAAGAGACCCAGTACTTC,CASSRTGQIQETQYF
-,TRBJ2-3,many,15,TRBV6-1,TGTGCCAGCAGTGAGAGTTTTCTCCCCACAGATACGCAGTATTTT,CASSESFLPTDTQYF
TRBD1,TRBJ1-2,many,13,TRBV14,TGTGCCAGCAGCCGACAGGGCCTGGATGGCTACACCTTC,CASSRQGLDGYTF
-,TRBJ1-5,-,14,TRBV12-5,TGTGCTAGTGCCCCTGAGGGGGGGCCCGAGCCCCAGCATTTT,CASAPEGGPEPQHF
-,TRBJ2-2,-,15,TRBV27,TGTTCCAGCAGTTTGAGGTCCGAGGTTACCGGGGAGCTGTTTTTT,CSSSLRSEVTGELFF
-,TRBJ1-1,many,14,TRBV28,TGTGCCAGCAGTTTTGGTGGGCTGAACACTGAAGCTTTCTTT,CASSFGGLNTEAFF